This TCR beta chain was sequenced in a study of blood T cell repertoires in COVID-19. Study information: Samples representing acute and convalescent COVID-19 were sourced from the United States, Italy and Spain.

CDR1 is SEHNR and CDR2 is FQNEAQ in the germline V gene (reference sequence). V lost 5 bases, J lost 0 bases, and 9 bases lay in between. The CDR3 is 14 residues long. Here immunoSEQ multiplex PCR was the method, and the copy in TCRdb shows in-frame clones only, minus some. Among 400,000 to 450,000 clones listed, roughly nine tenths were seen once. Two negative PCRs, clearance, or symptom resolution characterized the recovered Cohort 3 donors. The source is a man aged 25-45 years who had recovered from COVID-19. V gene TRBV7-9 combines with J gene TRBJ2-3; D is undetermined. The sequenced material came from PBMCs or T cells enriched from blood (not recorded which). As DNA, the CDR3 is TGTGCCAGCAGCCCCCGTCCCAGCACAGATACGCAGTATTTT. This translates into CASSPRPSTDTQYF.